This T cell receptor beta chain originates from a study of T cell changes during pregnancy in multiple sclerosis. This clone rates as medium-sized. The protocol was immunoSEQ multiplex PCR, while the TCRdb copy is restricted to in-frame clones and leaves out a portion. Here the sample spans 39,000 or so clones, roughly 91% being singletons. Trimming left V 4 bases short and J 13 bases short, with 17 bases between. The CDR3 has 14 amino acids. In germline, CDR1 is LGHNA, CDR2 YSLEER. This clonotype was obtained from a female donor with multiple sclerosis, enrolled in a pregnancy study. The specimen comprised CD8+ T cells from peripheral blood mononuclear cells, sampled in the first trimester of pregnancy. This chain joins TRBV4-3 and TRBJ1-6; no clear D gene. CDR3: CASSPHSGTGPLHF. Here the CDR3 DNA reads TGCGCCAGCAGCCCCCACAGTGGCACTGGCCCCCTCCACTTT.